The T cell receptor (beta chain) under discussion was sequenced for a study of neurological immune-mediated disorders. The V and J ends lost 0 bases and 3 bases respectively, with 10 bases between them. The germline CDR1 and CDR2 sequences are DFQATT and SNEGSKA (reference sequence). This CDR3 has 14 residues. This clonotype was observed at least ten times. The output of every sequencing run exceeded 190 million TCR-beta sequences, derived from 15-18 subjects. TCRdb reprocessed the 5' RACE reads with MiXCR, giving one entry per CDR3 protein. The sample has 75,000 to 80,000 distinct CDR3 sequences, less than 5.5% seen once; the top ten hold roughly 2.4%.

The chain recombines TRBV20-1 with TRBJ2-3, with D uncertain. The origin of this receptor is a woman younger than 45 with multiple sclerosis. Sequenced: PBMCs. The CDR3 nucleotides read TGCAGTGCTAGAGATCCCGGAAGTACAGATACGCAGTATTTT. Protein product: CSARDPGSTDTQYF.